The source of this T cell receptor (beta chain) is a study of blood T cell repertoires in COVID-19. Across the study: Italy, Spain and the United States were the sources of the convalescent and acute COVID-19 samples. Sample material is recorded as cDNA or gDNA derived from T cells, B-cell-depleted T cells, or PBMCs.

V lost 7 bases to trimming and J lost 0 bases; unmatched junction nucleotides: 4. This CDR3 is built from 15 residues. Germline CDR1 and CDR2: MDHEN and SYDVKM. Per the authors' pipeline: For nucleated cells, counts were estimated from reference gene primer amplification. Only in-frame clones appear in the TCRdb table, and some are missing; sequencing was by immunoSEQ multiplex PCR. The DNA was the basis for D and trimming; V, J and clone size are from that table. The top ten clones hold about 2.1% of a sample with 110,000 or so clones, around nine tenths of them seen once. The gene calls are TRBV28 and TRBJ2-2, with 8 bases aligning to TRBD1. This receptor was identified in a woman in her forties or fifties with acute or convalescent COVID-19. Sequencing was performed on peripheral blood. The chain's CDR3 is CASTSGGPNTGELFF. The CDR3 nucleotides are TGTGCCAGCACCTCAGGGGGCCCGAACACCGGGGAGCTGTTTTTT. Drawing the rest from reference TRBV28 and TRBJ2-2, the complete variable domain is DVKVTQSSRYLVKRTGEKVFLECVQDMDHENMFWYRQDPGLGLRLIYFSYDVKMKEKGDIPEGYSVSREKKERFSLILESASTNQTSMYLCASTSGGPNTGELFFGEGSRLTVL.